This is a list of T cell receptor beta chains from one sample in a study of shared clonotypes between healthy human individuals. Generated by immunoSEQ multiplex PCR, the TCRdb table keeps only in-frame clones and is missing some. The table lists about 1.1 million clones, around three quarters of them singletons. Sequencing was done on a sample of memory CD4+ T cells from PBMCs. These receptors all stem from a man in his late teens or twenties in good health. Some clones in this sample may be carry-over from other donors' samples. CDR3s include the opening cysteine and the closing phenylalanine or tryptophan. Fields, in order: D gene, V gene, J gene, clone size, CDR3 DNA, CDR3 protein. D genes are given only for firm matches. Clone size is shown for a subset of rows, as once, few, many or a class of expanded clone.

>.|TRBV11-2|TRBJ2-1|many
TGTGCCAGCAGCGCCGCCTGGTCGCACAATGAGCAGTTCTTC
CASSAAWSHNEQFF
>TRBD1|TRBV11-2|TRBJ2-7|once
TGTGCCAGCAGCGAGAAGACAGGGCCTTGGGGTTCCTACGAGCAGTACTTC
CASSEKTGPWGSYEQYF
>.|TRBV5-1|TRBJ2-7|.
TGCGCCAGCAGCATTGGAGGGGCTCCCTCCTACGAGCAGTACTTC
CASSIGGAPSYEQYF
>TRBD1|TRBV2|TRBJ1-2|once
TGTGCCAGCAACTGGGACAGGGGGCCGACTGGCTACACCTTC
CASNWDRGPTGYTF
>.|TRBV18|TRBJ1-5|.
TGTGCCAGCTCACAAGGAGGGCAGCCCCAGCATTTT
CASSQGGQPQHF
>TRBD1|TRBV28|TRBJ1-5|once
TGTGCCAGCAGTTTCCCGACAGGGCGCCCGCCCCAGCATTTT
CASSFPTGRPPQHF
>.|TRBV28|TRBJ1-2|.
TGTGCCAGCAGTTTATCCGGGGGCTGGGGCTACACCTTC
CASSLSGGWGYTF
>TRBD1|TRBV11-2|TRBJ1-3|.
TGTGCCAGCAGCCTAGACAGGGTGCCTGGAAACACCATATATTTT
CASSLDRVPGNTIYF
>.|TRBV11-2|TRBJ2-2|.
TGTGCCAGCAGGGGGAACAGGGAAGGAACCGGGGAGCTGTTTTTT
CASRGNREGTGELFF
>.|TRBV7-2|TRBJ2-1|.
TGTGCCAGCAGCCCTACTACCTCCTACAATGAGCAGTTCTTC
CASSPTTSYNEQFF
>TRBD1|TRBV7-3|TRBJ2-5|.
TGTGCCAGCAGCTTATTTGGGCGACAGGGCGGGGAGACCCAGTACTTC
CASSLFGRQGGETQYF
>TRBD2|TRBV5-4|TRBJ2-7|.
TGTGCCAGCAGCTCATGGACTAGCGGGAGACCCGCCGAGCAGTACTTC
CASSSWTSGRPAEQYF
>TRBD2|TRBV29-1|TRBJ2-4|.
TGCAGCGCCCGCGCGGGAGGAAAAAACATTCAGTACTTC
CSARAGGKNIQYF
>TRBD2|TRBV27|TRBJ2-1|once
TGTGCCAGCACCCCATTCCTAGCGGGAGCGGTCGATGAGCAGTTCTTC
CASTPFLAGAVDEQFF
>TRBD2|TRBV4-1|TRBJ2-4|.
TGCGCCAGCAGGGCGGGACTAGCGGTAGAAAACATTCAGTACTTC
CASRAGLAVENIQYF
>TRBD1|TRBV28|TRBJ2-2|once
TGTGCCAGCAGTTTCCCCGGGACAGCCTCGCAGCTGTTTTTT
CASSFPGTASQLFF
>TRBD2|TRBV4-1|TRBJ2-1|.
TGCGCCAGCAGCCCCCTAGCGGGAGTAACGTACAATGAGCAGTTCTTC
CASSPLAGVTYNEQFF
>TRBD1|TRBV7-3|TRBJ2-5|.
TGTGCCAGCAGCTTAGGGACAGGGCGGCAAGAGACCCAGTACTTC
CASSLGTGRQETQYF
>.|TRBV30|TRBJ1-1|few
TGTGCCTGGAGCGCCACCGGGTTCACTGAAGCTTTCTTT
CAWSATGFTEAFF
>.|TRBV6-1|TRBJ2-7|.
TGTGCCAGCAGTGAATCAAAATCCGGACTCCGACTTCTCTCCTACGAGCAGTACTTC
CASSESKSGLRLLSYEQYF
>TRBD1|TRBV30|TRBJ2-7|once
TGTGCCTGGAGTCCGGGACAGGACATTAGGGGGGAGCAGTACTTC
CAWSPGQDIRGEQYF
>TRBD1|TRBV10-3|TRBJ2-5|.
TGTGCCATCAGTGAGTCGTACATAAGACAGGGGCAAGAGACCCAGTACTTC
CAISESYIRQGQETQYF
>TRBD1|TRBV10-1|TRBJ2-3|.
TGCGCCAGCGGCGGGACAGGGGACCCAGATACGCAGTATTTT
CASGGTGDPDTQYF
>.|TRBV4-1|TRBJ1-2|.
TGCGCCAGCAGCCATCCCCTGTTGGGAAAATCGGCCTTTAACTATGGCTACACCTTC
CASSHPLLGKSAFNYGYTF
>TRBD2|TRBV7-2|TRBJ2-1|.
TGTGCCAGCAGCCCCGGGACTAGCGGGACCTCAAGCTCCTACAATGAGCAGTTCTTC
CASSPGTSGTSSSYNEQFF
>.|TRBV2|TRBJ2-3|.
TGTGCCAGCGGGGAGCGGGGCACAGATACGCAGTATTTT
CASGERGTDTQYF
>.|TRBV27|TRBJ2-3|.
TGTGCCAGCAGCTTAGTCCTGTCAGGGGGGGGACCAGATACGCAGTATTTT
CASSLVLSGGGPDTQYF
>.|TRBV11-2|TRBJ2-5|.
TGTGCCAGCAGCTTAAGCGGCAGCTCTAGCGAGACCCAGTACTTC
CASSLSGSSSETQYF
>TRBD1|TRBV5-1|TRBJ1-3|.
TGCGCCAGCAAGGAGACAGGGCCATCTGGAAACACCATATATTTT
CASKETGPSGNTIYF
>.|TRBV27|TRBJ2-3|.
TGTGCCAGCAGTTTGGGCGGGGCCAACACAGATACGCAGTATTTT
CASSLGGANTDTQYF
>.|TRBV28|TRBJ2-7|.
TGTGCCAGCGAAACGGAAGGGTACGAGCAGTACTTC
CASETEGYEQYF
>.|TRBV6-1|TRBJ1-3|.
TGTGCCAGCAGTGAATGGGTAAACACCATATATTTT
CASSEWVNTIYF
>.|TRBV27|TRBJ1-5|.
TGTGCCAGCAGTCTCCAGGGGCTCGGTGTGCCCCAGCATTTT
CASSLQGLGVPQHF
>TRBD1|TRBV19|TRBJ2-7|.
TGTGCCAGTAGTCCCAGGGGGCTTCGCGAGCAGTACTTC
CASSPRGLREQYF
>TRBD1|TRBV7-2|TRBJ2-5|.
TGTGCCAGCAGCCCTGGACAGGGTGAGACCCAGTACTTC
CASSPGQGETQYF
>TRBD1|TRBV28|TRBJ1-1|.
TGTGCCAGCAGGCTTAGGGGGACAGATCAGAACACTGAAGCTTTCTTT
CASRLRGTDQNTEAFF
>.|TRBV20-1|TRBJ2-7|.
TGCAGTGCTAGAGTAACAGACGAGCAGTACTTC
CSARVTDEQYF
>.|TRBV30|TRBJ1-3|.
TGTGCCGGCTCGCGGGGGTCAGCTGGAAACACCATATATTTT
CAGSRGSAGNTIYF
>.|TRBV5-6|TRBJ1-2|few
TGTGCCAGCAGCTTGTGGACAGCCAACTATGGCTACACCTTC
CASSLWTANYGYTF
>.|TRBV6-1|TRBJ1-3|.
TGTGCCAGCATAGTGGGAAACACCATATATTTT
CASIVGNTIYF
>TRBD1|TRBV2|TRBJ1-2|.
TGTGCCAGCAGTGGGGGACAGGGGGACTATGGCTACACCTTC
CASSGGQGDYGYTF
>.|TRBV7-9|TRBJ2-2|.
TGTGCCAGCAGCTTTTCCCGAAACACCGGGGAGCTGTTTTTT
CASSFSRNTGELFF
>.|TRBV11-2|TRBJ1-2|.
TGTGCCAGCAGCCTGCGGGCAGGGGTGGCCCTTAACTATGGCTACACCTTC
CASSLRAGVALNYGYTF
>.|TRBV5-1|TRBJ2-3|.
TGCGCCAGCAGCTTGGGGTTGAGTGACACAGATACGCAGTATTTT
CASSLGLSDTDTQYF
>TRBD2|TRBV19|TRBJ2-1|.
TGTGCCAGGGGGACTAGCGGGAGTAATGAGCAGTTCTTC
CARGTSGSNEQFF
>TRBD1|TRBV6-6|TRBJ1-3|many
TGTGCCAGCAGTTCACAGGGGATCTCTGGAAACACCATATATTTT
CASSSQGISGNTIYF
>TRBD1|TRBV28|TRBJ2-7|.
TGTGCCAGCAGTTTAGGGACAGGGGTCCTAAGGAGCTCCTACGAGCAGTACTTC
CASSLGTGVLRSSYEQYF
>.|TRBV4-3|TRBJ1-5|.
TGCGCCAGCAGCCTGGGTGTGGCAGACAATCAGCCCCAGCATTTT
CASSLGVADNQPQHF
>.|TRBV7-9|TRBJ2-1|.
TGTGCCAGCAGCTTCCGGTTAAGGGGAGATGAGCAGTTCTTC
CASSFRLRGDEQFF
>.|TRBV27|TRBJ2-5|.
TGTGCCAGCAGTCGCCCCGGGCCTCAAGAGACCCAGTACTTC
CASSRPGPQETQYF
>.|TRBV5-1|TRBJ2-1|.
TGCGCCAGCAGCCCAAGTGGATCTAGTAGACGGACGGAGCAGTTCTTC
CASSPSGSSRRTEQFF
>.|TRBV19|TRBJ2-6|.
TGTGCCAGTCGCCTAGGGGTTGGCTCTGGGGCCAACGTCCTGACTTTC
CASRLGVGSGANVLTF
>.|TRBV5-6|TRBJ2-4|few
TGTGCCAGCAGCTGGAGGGAAGCTGGGGCGGACTTC
CASSWREAGADF
>TRBD1|TRBV5-1|TRBJ1-4|.
TGCGCCAGCCGGCTGGGGACAGGCAATGAAAAACTGTTTTTT
CASRLGTGNEKLFF